The next 30 T cell receptor beta chains were all read from a single sample in a study of CD8+ T cells in alopecia areata. Sequencing used cDNA as its template, made by extracting RNA and reverse transcribing it. Sequencing was performed with immunoSEQ multiplex PCR; in TCRdb, only in-frame clones are kept and a portion is missing. Seen here are roughly 150,000 clones, 80% to 90% observed once, and the top ten hold roughly 16%. The sample in question was CD8+ T cells sorted from blood, obtained at week 0. These receptors came from a human donor with alopecia areata.

A few counts support this clone. This chain connects TRBV27 to TRBJ2-1, with TRBD1 matching 8 bases. Looked up from germline, CDR1 is MNHEY and CDR2 is SMNVEV (reference sequence). V lost 5 bases to trimming and J lost 6 bases; unmatched junction nucleotides: 9. The CDR3 covers 15 residues. The CDR3 sequence: CASSLTGTGFNEQFF. The CDR3 region has the DNA TGTGCCAGCAGTCTCACCGGGACAGGTTTCAATGAGCAGTTCTTC.

The chain is built from TRBV6-5 and TRBJ2-1; 7 nucleotides align to TRBD1. The V gene's germline CDR1 is MNHEY and CDR2 SVGAGI. This CDR3 is 15 amino acids long. Trimming took 7 bases from V and 0 from J; bases not matched to a gene: 6. The CDR3 protein is CASTETGSSYNEQFF. The CDR3 nucleotides are TGTGCCAGCACCGAGACAGGGAGCTCCTACAATGAGCAGTTCTTC.

The chain joins TRBV10-2 to TRBJ2-1; D is unclear. Looked up from germline, CDR1 is WSHSY and CDR2 is SAAADI. This CDR3 is built from 16 residues. The ends were cut back, 3 bases at V and 0 bases at J, with 12 bases in the middle. CDR3: CASSEEVAISYNEQFF. CDR3 nucleotides: TGCGCCAGCAGTGAAGAAGTCGCGATCTCCTACAATGAGCAGTTCTTC.

In this sample, this clone turned up once. The V call is TRBV9, the J call TRBJ1-4; 9 bases are a match to TRBD1. Germline CDR1 and CDR2: SGDLS and YYNGEE. The J segment lost 5 bases and the V segment lost 5 bases, leaving 1 base of the junction unmatched. The CDR3 is 13 residues long. CDR3 in amino acids: CASRGQGNEKLFF. In DNA, the CDR3 is TGTGCCAGCAGGGGACAGGGAAATGAAAAACTGTTTTTT.

The rearrangement uses TRBV27 and TRBJ2-2; weak D call: TRBD1 (5 bases). The CDR3 runs 15 residues. CDR1 is MNHEY, CDR2 SMNVEV, per germline (reference sequence). Trimming took 3 bases from V and 3 from J, leaving 11 bases between them. The CDR3 region is CASSLYQGYTGELFF. The CDR3 DNA follows: TGTGCCAGCAGTTTGTATCAGGGTTACACCGGGGAGCTGTTTTTT.

V is TRBV7-9 and J is TRBJ2-5; D possibly corresponds to TRBD2 (6 bases). The CDR3 has 16 residues. Germline V gene data show CDR1 as SEHNR and CDR2 as FQNEAQ (reference sequence). Between the trimmed V and J ends, which lost 8 bases and 3 bases, there was a span of 22 bases. DNA of the CDR3: TGTGCCAGCGTACTGGACGGGGCTAGCGTGGAAGAGACCCAGTACTTC. Encoded protein: CASVLDGASVEETQYF. Drawing the rest from reference TRBV7-9 and TRBJ2-5, the complete variable domain is DTGVSQNPRHKITKRGQNVTFRCDPISEHNRLYWYRQTLGQGPEFLTYFQNEAQLEKSRLLSDRFSAERPKGSFSTLEIQRTEQGDSAMYLCASVLDGASVEETQYFGPGTRLLVL.

J is TRBJ2-1 and V is TRBV27; 10 nucleotides line up with TRBD2. This CDR3 has 14 amino acids. Trimming cost V 7 bases and J 5 bases; bases outside gene matches: 5. CDR1 MNHEY and CDR2 SMNVEV come from the germline V gene (reference sequence). The CDR3 DNA is TGTGCCAGCATTTCAGCGGGAGGGAACAATGAGCAGTTCTTC. This translates into CASISAGGNNEQFF.

This CDR3 is CASSQGTLIEAFF. In DNA, the CDR3 is TGTGCCAGCAGCCAAGGGACTCTTATTGAAGCTTTCTTT. This chain connects TRBV6-5 to TRBJ1-1, with D possibly TRBD1 on 5 matching bases. The CDR3 extends over 13 amino acids. The V gene lost 6 bases and the J gene lost 7 bases, with 15 bases spanning the gap. Germline values: CDR1 MNHEY, CDR2 SVGAGI.

This chain connects TRBV6-6 to TRBJ2-7, with 8 positions matching TRBD2. J was trimmed by 7 bases and V by 0 bases; bases with no gene match: 11. Germline lookup yields CDR1 MNHNY and CDR2 SVGAGI (reference sequence). This CDR3 has 16 residues. The chain's CDR3 is CASSYSTSVASGEQYF. The CDR3, as DNA: TGTGCCAGCAGTTACTCGACTAGCGTAGCTTCGGGGGAGCAGTACTTC.

The rearrangement uses TRBV7-9 and TRBJ1-1; D not resolved. Germline V gives CDR1 SEHNR, CDR2 FQNEAQ (reference sequence). The V end was cut by 1 base, the J end by 3 bases, with 12 bases between. The CDR3 runs 15 residues. The DNA of the CDR3 is TGTGCCAGCAGCTTAGTCGACTCCGTAGACACTGAAGCTTTCTTT. Translation gives CASSLVDSVDTEAFF.

Only a few counts were recorded for this clone. As DNA, the CDR3 is TGTGCCAGCAGCCAAGATTCCTTGCAAGAGACCCAGTACTTC. This codes for CASSQDSLQETQYF. The genes are TRBV4-2 and TRBJ2-5; D is unresolved. Germline V lookup: CDR1 LGHNA, CDR2 YNFKEQ. V dropped 0 bases and J dropped 2 bases, with 7 bases sitting between them. This CDR3 spans 14 amino acids.

The chain joins TRBV9 to TRBJ2-1, with 12 bases that match TRBD2. V lost 3 bases, J lost 8 bases, and 3 bases stayed unmatched. In germline, CDR1 is SGDLS, CDR2 YYNGEE. This CDR3 is 14 amino acids long. This CDR3 is CASSARLAGDEQFF. The CDR3 DNA is TGTGCCAGCAGCGCGCGACTAGCGGGAGATGAGCAGTTCTTC.

As DNA, the CDR3 is TGTGCCAGCAGTAACGGACCGAGCTCCTACGAGCAGTACTTC. It yields the protein CASSNGPSSYEQYF. The V and J genes are TRBV27 and TRBJ2-7; D is uncertain. Germline V gives CDR1 MNHEY, CDR2 SMNVEV (reference sequence). The germline V and J ends were trimmed by 5 bases and 0 bases, with 11 bases remaining between them. The CDR3 sequence is 14 residues long.

This clone has just one count. The V and J genes are TRBV4-1 and TRBJ2-3, with a weak D call TRBD2 (6 bases). V lost 0 bases, J lost 2 bases, and 24 bases lay in between. The CDR3 consists of 20 residues. The V gene's germline CDR1 is MGHRA and CDR2 YSYEKL. The CDR3 DNA reads as TGCGCCAGCAGCCAAGATCTATGGCCGCTAGCGAATACATACACAGATACGCAGTATTTT. It is translated as CASSQDLWPLANTYTDTQYF.

The chain has TRBV9 and TRBJ1-1; D unclear. Germline CDR1 is SGDLS and CDR2 is YYNGEE. This CDR3 contains 12 residues. Between the trimmed V and J ends, which lost 3 bases and 1 base, there was a span of 4 bases. CDR3 residues: CASSAQNTEAFF. CDR3 coding DNA: TGTGCCAGCAGCGCCCAGAACACTGAAGCTTTCTTT. Drawing the rest from reference TRBV9 and TRBJ1-1, the complete variable domain is DSGVTQTPKHLITATGQRVTLRCSPRSGDLSVYWYQQSLDQGLQFLIQYYNGEERAKGNILERFSAQQFPDLHSELNLSSLELGDSALYFCASSAQNTEAFFGQGTRLTVV.

The chain uses TRBV6-1 and TRBJ2-3; TRBD2 is a possible D gene (6 bases). This CDR3 has 18 amino acids. In germline, CDR1 is MNHNS, CDR2 SASEGT. The ends were cut back, 2 bases at V and 2 bases at J, with 20 bases in the middle. The CDR3 spells CASSESGRLLIFTDTQYF. CDR3 DNA: TGTGCCAGCAGTGAATCGGGGAGGCTTCTAATCTTCACAGATACGCAGTATTTT.

The chain has TRBV29-1 and TRBJ2-2; TRBD1 is a possible D gene (6 bases). This CDR3 has 12 amino acids. With 5 bases removed from V and 6 bases from J, the gap between germline ends came to 10 bases. Germline values: CDR1 SQVTM, CDR2 ANQGSEA. CDR3 DNA: TGCAGCGTTCCTACAGGGTCCGGGGAGCTGTTTTTT. Translated, it gives CSVPTGSGELFF.

For the CDR3, the DNA is TGCGCCAGCAGCCAAAATTACGGCACCTACGAGCAGTACTTC. Translation: CASSQNYGTYEQYF. The chain joins TRBV4-1 to TRBJ2-7; D unresolved. CDR3 size: 14 residues. Trimming cost V 2 bases and J 2 bases, with 10 bases left between them. CDR1 and CDR2 from the germline V gene are MGHRA and YSYEKL.

This chain uses TRBV7-8 with TRBJ2-7; 7 bases line up with TRBD1. V trimming: 1 base; J trimming: 4 bases; junction bases outside the gene matches: 4. Germline V gene lookup returns CDR1 SGHVS and CDR2 FQNEAQ. The CDR3 totals 14 residues. CDR3 DNA: TGTGCCAGCAGCTTAGGTACAGGGGAATACGAGCAGTACTTC. This codes for CASSLGTGEYEQYF.

The rearrangement joins TRBV13 to TRBJ2-7; TRBD2 aligns across 14 bases. This CDR3 has 15 residues. V lost 5 bases, J lost 7 bases, and 7 bases stayed unmatched. Germline V gene sequence: CDR1 PRHDT, CDR2 FYEKMQ (reference sequence). The CDR3: CASSPTSGGAREQYF. CDR3 sequence (DNA): TGTGCCAGCAGCCCGACTAGCGGGGGGGCCCGGGAGCAGTACTTC.

The chain couples TRBV6-5 to TRBJ2-3, with D possibly matching TRBD2 (5 bases). This CDR3 spans 10 amino acids. V lost 11 bases, J lost 6 bases, and 9 bases lay in between. The germline V gene encodes CDR1 MNHEY and CDR2 SVGAGI. CDR3 in amino acids: CALGSDTQYF. DNA of the CDR3: TGTGCCCTAGGGAGCGATACGCAGTATTTT.

The V call is TRBV6-1, the J call TRBJ2-7; TRBD2 matches at 11 bases. Germline trimming cut 2 bases from V and 4 bases from J; bases unmatched to any gene: 1. Germline CDR1 is MNHNS and CDR2 is SASEGT. The CDR3 is 14 residues long. CDR3 bases: TGTGCCAGCAGTGAAACTAGCGGGGGTTACGAGCAGTACTTC. Protein product: CASSETSGGYEQYF.

The V and J genes are TRBV9 and TRBJ2-7, with 7 positions matching TRBD1. This CDR3 contains 14 residues. Trimming took 2 bases from V and 3 from J; bases not matched to a gene: 5. Germline V CDR1 and CDR2: SGDLS, YYNGEE. The CDR3: CASSVGTENYEQYF. The CDR3 nucleotides are TGTGCCAGCAGCGTCGGGACAGAGAACTACGAGCAGTACTTC.

V is TRBV14 and J is TRBJ2-1, with D uncertain. CDR1 is SGHDN, CDR2 FVKESK, per germline. The CDR3 sequence is 12 residues long. V lost 4 bases to trimming and J lost 6 bases, with 7 bases between them. CDR3 residues: CASSREVNEQFF. In DNA, the CDR3 is TGTGCCAGCAGCCGAGAGGTCAATGAGCAGTTCTTC.

The V call is TRBV19, the J call TRBJ2-7; D possibly uses TRBD1 or TRBD2 (5 bases each). Germline CDR1 and CDR2: LNHDA and SQIVND (reference sequence). V lost 1 base and J lost 0, with 7 bases in between. This CDR3 has 14 amino acids. The CDR3, as DNA: TGTGCCAGTAGTATAGCTGGGACCTCCTACGAGCAGTACTTC. Amino acid sequence: CASSIAGTSYEQYF.

The chain employs TRBV7-8 and TRBJ1-2; D unresolved. Germline assignment: CDR1 SGHVS and CDR2 FQNEAQ. The CDR3 totals 14 residues. V dropped 3 bases and J dropped 4 bases, with 12 bases sitting between them. DNA for the CDR3: TGTGCCAGCAGCTTGGGAAGCACATTCTATGGCTACACCTTC. It codes for CASSLGSTFYGYTF.

The chain employs TRBV5-1 and TRBJ2-2; D gene uncertain. Germline V gene data show CDR1 as SGHRS and CDR2 as YFSETQ. Between the trimmed V and J ends, which lost 6 bases and 16 bases, there was a span of 16 bases. CDR3 length: 11 residues. The chain's CDR3 is CASTKSAVQFF. In DNA, the CDR3 is TGCGCCAGCACTAAGTCCGCCGTACAGTTTTTT.

The chain uses TRBV27 and TRBJ2-7; TRBD1 is a possible D gene (6 bases). This CDR3 is 13 amino acids long. Trimming took 0 bases from V and 6 from J, leaving 9 bases between them. Looked up from germline, CDR1 is MNHEY and CDR2 is SMNVEV (reference sequence). The CDR3 spells CASSLSQGSEQYF. In nucleotides, the CDR3 is TGTGCCAGCAGTTTATCCCAGGGGAGCGAGCAGTACTTC.

This chain uses TRBV19 with TRBJ1-2; TRBD1 matches 7 bases. Germline-derived CDR1 and CDR2 are LNHDA and SQIVND (reference sequence). This CDR3 region has 16 residues. J gave up 4 bases and V 0 bases, and 8 bases lay outside the gene matches. In DNA form, the CDR3 reads TGTGCCAGTAGTATAGATCGAGGGACAGCGTTCTATGGCTACACCTTC. Its translation is CASSIDRGTAFYGYTF.

J is TRBJ2-1 and V is TRBV5-1; 8 bases match TRBD2. V gave up 1 base and J gave up 6 bases; unmatched junction bases: 3. This CDR3 has 14 amino acids. Germline lookup yields CDR1 SGHRS and CDR2 YFSETQ. The chain's CDR3 is CASSLSGSPNEQFF. CDR3 nucleotides: TGCGCCAGCAGCTTGAGCGGGAGCCCCAATGAGCAGTTCTTC.